Listed below are T cell receptor beta chains from one sample, sequenced in a study of OX40 agonist ivuxolimab in advanced cancers. The table came from immunoSEQ multiplex PCR; TCRdb's copy has only in-frame clones and leaves some out. The table shows 80,000 to 95,000 clones, with roughly nine tenths occurring only once. The input for sequencing was CD4+ or CD8+ T cells sorted from blood, taken in a trial of the OX40 agonist ivuxolimab. These receptors were taken from an adult with an advanced solid tumor such as melanoma, head and neck, liver or kidney cancer. Both conserved end residues are part of each CDR3. A D gene is named only where the DNA matches it firmly. Clone size is not always given. Where it is, it says once, few, many or a class for expanded clones.

d_gene	j_gene	abundance	v_gene	CDR3nt	CDR3aa
-	TRBJ1-2	-	TRBV5-4	TGTGCCAGCAGCCTCCCAGGAGGGAACAGAGGCTACACCTTC	CASSLPGGNRGYTF
-	TRBJ1-4	-	TRBV27	TGTGCCAGCAGTTTACGAGTTGGTGAAAAACTGTTTTTT	CASSLRVGEKLFF
-	TRBJ2-2	-	TRBV2	TGTGCCAGCGAATATGAACAGGTCGGGACCGGGGAGCTGTTTTTT	CASEYEQVGTGELFF
TRBD1	TRBJ1-6	few	TRBV27	TGTGCCAGCAGTTTACGCGACAGGGATTCCACCCTCCACTTT	CASSLRDRDSTLHF
-	TRBJ2-3	-	TRBV6-1	TGTGCCAGCAGTAGGAGGGAGATTCTCACAGATACGCAGTATTTT	CASSRREILTDTQYF
-	TRBJ2-1	-	TRBV11-2	TGTGCCAGCAGCTTCCAAACGGCTATGGCTGTTGAGCAGTTCTTC	CASSFQTAMAVEQFF
-	TRBJ2-3	-	TRBV5-1	TGCGCCAGCAGCTTAAGTCTGGGTGGCACAGATACGCAGTATTTT	CASSLSLGGTDTQYF
-	TRBJ1-2	once	TRBV30	TGTGCCTGGAAACAGGGTACTGGCTACACCTTC	CAWKQGTGYTF
TRBD1	TRBJ1-2	-	TRBV6-5	TGTGCCAGCAGTTACGGGACAGGGGTCGCCTTC	CASSYGTGVAF
-	TRBJ2-5	-	TRBV27	TGTGCCAGCAGTGCGAATCAAGAGACCCAGTACTTC	CASSANQETQYF
TRBD1	TRBJ1-5	-	TRBV6-5	TGTGCCAGCAGTAGAGAACAGGGGCAGCAGCCCCAGCATTTT	CASSREQGQQPQHF
TRBD1	TRBJ1-5	many	TRBV7-2	TGTGCCAGCAGCTGGGGGACAGTGGGGAATCAGCCCCAGCATTTT	CASSWGTVGNQPQHF
-	TRBJ1-3	-	TRBV7-2	TGTGCCAGCAGCCCGCTAGGAAACACCATATATTTT	CASSPLGNTIYF
-	TRBJ1-1	-	TRBV5-1	TGCGCCAGCAGCTTGTCAGGGACGGAAGCTTTCTTT	CASSLSGTEAFF
-	TRBJ2-3	-	TRBV25-1	TGTGCCAGCAGTGAACTAGATACGCAGTATTTT	CASSELDTQYF
TRBD2	TRBJ2-3	-	TRBV19	TGTGCCAGTAGCCAATCGGGACTAGCGGGGGCACAAGATACGCAGTATTTT	CASSQSGLAGAQDTQYF
TRBD2	TRBJ2-2	-	TRBV5-4	TGTGCCAGCAGCTTGTCGGGGAGGGCGGGGACCGGGGAGCTGTTTTTT	CASSLSGRAGTGELFF
TRBD1	TRBJ1-5	-	TRBV19	TGTGCCAGTAGTAGCTCAGGGGGCGGTCAGCCCCAGCATTTT	CASSSSGGGQPQHF
-	TRBJ1-1	-	TRBV7-9	TGTGCCAGCAGCCGAGGCCCCGACACTGAAGCTTTCTTT	CASSRGPDTEAFF
TRBD1	TRBJ2-7	few	TRBV5-1	TGCGCCAGCGAAGGGACAGGGGGCGCAGGATATGAGCAGTACTTC	CASEGTGGAGYEQYF
-	TRBJ1-2	-	TRBV6-5	TGTGCCAGCAGTTACCTGCCGGACAGTAGGGATGGCTACACCTTC	CASSYLPDSRDGYTF
TRBD2	TRBJ2-5	-	TRBV19	TGTGCCAGTAGGCCGGGACTAGCGGGGGTAGAGACCCAGTACTTC	CASRPGLAGVETQYF
TRBD1	TRBJ1-2	-	TRBV19	TGTGCCAGTACCCGGGACAGGCTATATGGCTACACCTTC	CASTRDRLYGYTF
-	TRBJ1-4	-	TRBV7-8	TGTGCCAGCAGCTTACTGCCAGAAAAACTGTTTTTT	CASSLLPEKLFF
-	TRBJ2-7	-	TRBV5-1	TGCGCCAGCAGCTTCAGGTACGAGCAGTACTTC	CASSFRYEQYF
TRBD1	TRBJ1-2	-	TRBV25-1	TGTGCCAGCAGTGAACAGGACAGGGTTGAAGCTGGCTACACCTTC	CASSEQDRVEAGYTF
TRBD1	TRBJ2-2	-	TRBV4-3	TGCGCCAGCAGCCAAACAGGGGTGATCGGGGAGCTGTTTTTT	CASSQTGVIGELFF
-	TRBJ2-3	-	TRBV29-1	TGCAGCGGTGAAAGTACAGATACGCAGTATTTT	CSGESTDTQYF
TRBD2	TRBJ2-7	-	TRBV5-1	TGCGCCAGCAGCTTGGAACTAGCGGGAGTCCTATCCCACTCCTACGAGCAGTACTTC	CASSLELAGVLSHSYEQYF
-	TRBJ2-7	-	TRBV7-6	TGTGCCAGCAGCTCACAGGGCTACGAGCAGTACTTC	CASSSQGYEQYF
TRBD1	TRBJ1-5	once	TRBV28	TGTGCCAGCAGGCGACAGGGTACTCAGCCCCAGCATTTT	CASRRQGTQPQHF
TRBD2	TRBJ2-2	-	TRBV5-1	TGCGCCAGCAGCTGGACTAGCTCGGACACCGGGGAGCTGTTTTTT	CASSWTSSDTGELFF
-	TRBJ2-2	-	TRBV5-5	TGTGCCAGCACCTATCGAGTCTCGGGGGCGAACACCGGGGAGCTGTTTTTT	CASTYRVSGANTGELFF
TRBD2	TRBJ2-5	-	TRBV6-1	TGTGCCAGCAGTGAATATTTGACTAGCGGGTCCCAAGAGACCCAGTACTTC	CASSEYLTSGSQETQYF
TRBD2	TRBJ2-1	-	TRBV5-4	TGTGCCAGCAGCTCGGGACTAGCGGGAGTAAGGGCCTACAATGAGCAGTTCTTC	CASSSGLAGVRAYNEQFF
-	TRBJ1-1	-	TRBV7-6	TGTGCCAGCAGCTTATACAGGTCAACGCGGCCATTGAACACTGAAGCTTTCTTT	CASSLYRSTRPLNTEAFF
TRBD2	TRBJ2-5	once	TRBV30	TGTGCCTGGACTAGCGGGGCCCAAGAGACCCAGTACTTC	CAWTSGAQETQYF
-	TRBJ2-2	-	TRBV9	TGTGCCAGCAGCGTAGTAGGGACGCCCTCCGGGGAGCTGTTTTTT	CASSVVGTPSGELFF
TRBD2	TRBJ2-7	-	TRBV6-6	TGTGCCACGGGCACTAGCGGGGTCTACGAGCAGTACTTC	CATGTSGVYEQYF
-	TRBJ2-1	-	TRBV6-8	TGTGCCAGCAGCCGGGGACGTAGCTTCTGCAATGAGCAGTTCTTC	CASSRGRSFCNEQFF
-	TRBJ2-3	-	TRBV29-1	TGCAGCCTTGGAACCCCAGATACGCAGTATTTT	CSLGTPDTQYF
TRBD1	TRBJ1-5	-	TRBV6-5	TGTGCCACCCGGGACAGGGGCGGGCAGCCCCAGCATTTT	CATRDRGGQPQHF
-	TRBJ2-5	-	TRBV4-2	TGTGCCAGCAGCCAAGGAAGGCAGCAAGAGACCCAGTACTTC	CASSQGRQQETQYF
-	TRBJ2-5	-	TRBV11-3	TGTGCCAGCAGCTTAGACGGGCGACAACAAGAGACCCAGTACTTC	CASSLDGRQQETQYF
-	TRBJ2-5	-	TRBV28	TGTGCCAGCAGTTTTGGGAGTAAAGAGACCCAGTACTTC	CASSFGSKETQYF
-	TRBJ1-6	-	TRBV19	TGTGCCAGTAGCATTGAAACAGGGAGCTCCTATAATTCACCCCTCCACTTT	CASSIETGSSYNSPLHF
-	TRBJ2-7	-	TRBV5-6	TGTGCCAGCAGACCCCAGGTAGGCTACGAGCAGTACTTC	CASRPQVGYEQYF
-	TRBJ2-5	-	TRBV28	TGTGCCAGCAGTCCAGGGTACCAAGAGACCCAGTACTTC	CASSPGYQETQYF
TRBD2	TRBJ2-5	-	TRBV2	TGTGCCAGCAGTGAGGGGAGGGTCATAGAGACCCAGTACTTC	CASSEGRVIETQYF
TRBD2	TRBJ2-7	-	TRBV4-3	TGCGCCAGCAGCCAAACTAGCGGGGGCCTAACCTACGAGCAGTACTTC	CASSQTSGGLTYEQYF
-	TRBJ1-6	once	TRBV7-9	TGTGCCAGCAGCTCCTTGAATTCACCCCTCCACTTT	CASSSLNSPLHF
TRBD2	TRBJ2-3	-	TRBV14	TGTGCCAGCAGCCCACTAGCGGGAGGGCCACCTGGAGATACGCAGTATTTT	CASSPLAGGPPGDTQYF
-	TRBJ1-4	-	TRBV6-1	TGTGCCAGCAGTGAAAGGGCGGATAATGAAAAACTGTTTTTT	CASSERADNEKLFF
TRBD2	TRBJ2-3	-	TRBV19	TGTGCCAGTAGGACTAGCGGGAGGGCTACGCAGTATTTT	CASRTSGRATQYF
-	TRBJ1-3	-	TRBV28	TGTGCCAGCAGTTTGGTCGGTCGGTCGGGAAACACCATATATTTT	CASSLVGRSGNTIYF